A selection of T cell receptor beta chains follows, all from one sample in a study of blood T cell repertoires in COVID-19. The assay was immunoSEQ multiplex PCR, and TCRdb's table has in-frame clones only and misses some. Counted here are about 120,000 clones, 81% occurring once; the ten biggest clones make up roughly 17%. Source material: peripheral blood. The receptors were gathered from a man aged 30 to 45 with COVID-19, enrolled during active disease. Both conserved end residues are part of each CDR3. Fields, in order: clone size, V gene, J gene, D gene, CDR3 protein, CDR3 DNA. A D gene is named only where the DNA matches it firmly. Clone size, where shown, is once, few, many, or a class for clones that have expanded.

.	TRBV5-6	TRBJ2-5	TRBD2	CASSLYVGAGGETQYF	TGTGCCAGCAGCCTGTACGTAGGGGCGGGAGGGGAGACCCAGTACTTC
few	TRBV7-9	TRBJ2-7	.	CASSSDRFPYEQYF	TGTGCCAGCAGTTCGGACAGATTCCCTTACGAGCAGTACTTC
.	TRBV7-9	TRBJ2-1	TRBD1	CASSFGTGDRNEQFF	TGTGCCAGCAGCTTTGGGACAGGGGACCGTAATGAGCAGTTCTTC
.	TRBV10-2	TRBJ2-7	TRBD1	CAAGGAYEQYF	TGCGCCGCAGGGGGAGCCTACGAGCAGTACTTC
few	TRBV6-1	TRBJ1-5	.	CASSEEWAQPQHF	TGTGCCAGCAGTGAAGAGTGGGCTCAGCCCCAGCATTTT
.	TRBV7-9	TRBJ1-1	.	CASSPRYGEMNTEAFF	TGTGCCAGCAGCCCAAGGTACGGGGAGATGAACACTGAAGCTTTCTTT
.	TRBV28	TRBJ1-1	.	CASSIRMGGLGVMNTEAFF	TGTGCCAGCAGTATTAGGATGGGAGGGTTGGGAGTAATGAACACTGAAGCTTTCTTT
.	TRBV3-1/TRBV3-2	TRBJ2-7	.	CASEGGAQHEQYF	TGTGCCAGCGAAGGAGGGGCGCAGCACGAGCAGTACTTC
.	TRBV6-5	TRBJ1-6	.	CASSYMGYSNDSPLHF	TGTGCCAGCAGTTACATGGGTTACAGTAATGATTCACCCCTCCACTTT
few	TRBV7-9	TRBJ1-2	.	CASSLFPPRTDYGYTF	TGTGCCAGCAGCTTATTCCCCCCGAGGACAGACTATGGCTACACCTTC
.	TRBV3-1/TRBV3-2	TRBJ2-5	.	CASSQGTQGSGETQYF	TGTGCCAGCAGCCAAGGGACCCAGGGGTCGGGGGAGACCCAGTACTTC
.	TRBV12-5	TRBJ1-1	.	CASGSEGWVNTEAFF	TGTGCTAGTGGTTCGGAGGGCTGGGTGAACACTGAAGCTTTCTTT
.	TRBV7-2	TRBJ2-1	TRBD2	CASSLTRTRGEQFF	TGTGCCAGCAGCTTAACAAGGACTAGAGGGGAGCAGTTCTTC
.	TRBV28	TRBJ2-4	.	CASSSGGPSARLNIQYF	TGTGCCAGCAGCTCCGGTGGGCCATCGGCCCGATTAAACATTCAGTACTTC
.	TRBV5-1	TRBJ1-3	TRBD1	CASSSQGAFGNTIYF	TGCGCCAGCAGCTCCCAGGGGGCGTTCGGAAACACCATATATTTT